These 18 T cell receptor beta chains were all obtained from the same sample, sequenced in a study of blood T cell repertoires in COVID-19. TCRdb's copy holds only in-frame clones and misses some; the assay was immunoSEQ multiplex PCR. This table has just over 90,000 clones, roughly 90% appearing once. Sequencing was carried out using peripheral blood. The receptors stem from a human donor with active COVID-19. The donor label of this sample is uncertain.

V usage is TRBV29-1 and J usage is TRBJ2-1; no definite D call. Germline CDR1 reads SQVTM; CDR2 reads ANQGSEA. V gave up 7 bases and J gave up 0 bases, with 10 bases separating them. The CDR3 is made up of 13 amino acids. The CDR3 loop reads CSAKWSSYNEQFF. In nucleotides, the CDR3 is TGCAGCGCCAAGTGGAGCTCCTACAATGAGCAGTTCTTC.

CDR3 protein: CASQGGQGKDTQYF. The CDR3 bases are TGTGCCAGCCAGGGGGGACAGGGGAAGGATACGCAGTATTTT. The chain is built from TRBV6-4 and TRBJ2-3, with 10 positions matching TRBD1. Trimming cost V 8 bases and J 6 bases; bases outside gene matches: 8. Per the germline V gene, CDR1 is MRHNA and CDR2 is SNTAGT. The CDR3 totals 14 residues.

This chain connects TRBV20-1 to TRBJ2-3; D unresolved. Looked up from germline, CDR1 is DFQATT and CDR2 is SNEGSKA (reference sequence). V shed 3 bases and J shed 6 bases, with 4 bases lying between them. This CDR3 has 10 amino acids. For the CDR3, the DNA is TGCAGTGCTAGCATGGATACGCAGTATTTT. Translation: CSASMDTQYF.

The V gene is TRBV7-9, the J gene TRBJ1-6, with 10 positions matching TRBD1. Germline loops: CDR1 SEHNR, CDR2 FQNEAQ (reference sequence). Unmatched junction bases numbered 5, after V lost 4 bases and J lost 5 bases. This CDR3 region has 16 residues. This CDR3 is CASSSSDRGDNSPLHF. CDR3 DNA sequence: TGTGCCAGCAGCTCGTCGGACAGGGGGGATAATTCACCCCTCCACTTT.

The chain employs TRBV12-5 and TRBJ2-7, with 11 bases fitting TRBD1. Trimming cost V 6 bases and J 5 bases; bases outside gene matches: 6. The CDR3 extends over 14 amino acids. Germline V gene lookup returns CDR1 LGHNT and CDR2 FRNRAP. The CDR3 bases are TGTGCTAGTGGCCAGGGACAGGGGGTGGACGAGCAGTACTTC. It specifies CASGQGQGVDEQYF.

This chain joins TRBV4-3 and TRBJ2-6; weak D call: TRBD1 (5 bases). This CDR3 has 18 residues. The germline CDR1 and CDR2 sequences are LGHNA and YSLEER. With 0 bases removed from V and 0 bases from J, the gap between germline ends came to 12 bases. In DNA form, the CDR3 reads TGCGCCAGCAGCCAAGATGGCTACAGGAACTCTGGGGCCAACGTCCTGACTTTC. Its protein product is CASSQDGYRNSGANVLTF.

The J gene is TRBJ1-2, the V gene TRBV5-1, with 7 positions matching TRBD1. The length of the CDR3 is 16 residues. V lost 0 bases and J lost 0; bases outside the gene matches: 5. Germline assignment: CDR1 SGHRS and CDR2 YFSETQ. Here the CDR3 reads CASSLGQGQANYGYTF. The CDR3, as DNA: TGCGCCAGCAGCTTGGGACAGGGCCAAGCTAACTATGGCTACACCTTC. Supplemented by reference TRBV5-1 and TRBJ1-2, the full variable domain reads KAGVTQTPRYLIKTRGQQVTLSCSPISGHRSVSWYQQTPGQGLQFLFEYFSETQRNKGNFPGRFSGRQFSNSRSEMNVSTLELGDSALYLCASSLGQGQANYGYTFGSGTRLTVV.

The J gene is TRBJ2-7, the V gene TRBV10-3; TRBD1 is a possible D gene (5 bases). V was trimmed by 2 bases and J by 3 bases, leaving 11 bases between them. CDR1 ENHRY and CDR2 SYGVKD come from the germline V gene. The CDR3 spans 14 residues. The CDR3 reads CAISEGARVYEQYF. DNA of the CDR3: TGTGCCATCAGTGAGGGGGCTCGGGTCTACGAGCAGTACTTC.

The rearrangement joins TRBV7-6 to TRBJ2-3, with 8 bases that match TRBD1. CDR3 size: 15 residues. Germline lookup yields CDR1 SGHVS and CDR2 FNYEAQ. V lost 2 bases and J lost 5; bases outside the gene matches: 6. The CDR3 coding sequence is TGTGCCAGCAGCTTACGGACAGGGAAGGGAGATACGCAGTATTTT. It specifies CASSLRTGKGDTQYF.

This clone has a single count. V gene TRBV2 combines with J gene TRBJ2-5, with 7 bases identical to TRBD1. Germline-derived CDR1 and CDR2 are SNHLY and FYNNEI. The CDR3 is 14 amino acids. Trimming removed 6 bases from V and 2 bases from J; junction bases left unmatched: 6. In DNA, the CDR3 is TGTGCCAGCAGAGTGGACAGGCTTCAAGAGACCCAGTACTTC. The encoded protein is CASRVDRLQETQYF.

The chain recombines TRBV19 with TRBJ2-3; tentative D call: TRBD2 (6 bases). Germline CDR1 and CDR2: LNHDA and SQIVND (reference sequence). The CDR3 sequence is 14 residues long. V was cut by 10 bases and J by 2 bases, with 16 bases left in between. The CDR3 loop is CATEAGTSTDTQYF. Here the CDR3 DNA reads TGTGCCACGGAGGCGGGGACTTCCACAGATACGCAGTATTTT.

The chain carries TRBV7-2 and TRBJ2-5; 10 bases map to TRBD2. This CDR3 spans 14 amino acids. Losses at the gene ends were 4 bases for V and 4 bases for J; bases not matched to a gene: 3. From germline, CDR1 is SGHTA and CDR2 FQGNSA. This CDR3 reads CASSWGTSVETQYF. The DNA for the CDR3 is TGTGCCAGCAGCTGGGGGACTAGCGTAGAGACCCAGTACTTC.

The CDR3 region has the DNA TGTGCCAGCAGTGAAGGTATCAGGGAATGGAGCTATGGCTACACCTTC. Amino acids: CASSEGIREWSYGYTF. This rearrangement joins TRBV6-1 to TRBJ1-2; tentatively, D is TRBD1 (5 bases). Germline V gene lookup returns CDR1 MNHNS and CDR2 SASEGT. This CDR3 spans 16 amino acids. Trimming pared 1 base from V and 4 bases from J, leaving 16 bases between.

The rearrangement links TRBV12-3 or TRBV12-4 to TRBJ2-7, with TRBD1 matching over 7 bases. V dropped 6 bases and J dropped 6; count of bases not matched to a gene: 8. The CDR3 spans 13 residues. The CDR3 region has the DNA TGTGCCAGCAGGGGAATGACAGGGTCCGAGCAGTACTTC. It codes for CASRGMTGSEQYF.

The rearrangement uses TRBV28 and TRBJ2-5; a weak D match, TRBD1 (6 bases). Trimming took 3 bases from V and 5 from J, leaving 28 bases between them. The CDR3 contains 19 residues. Per the germline V gene, CDR1 is MDHEN and CDR2 is SYDVKM. CDR3 nucleotide sequence: TGTGCCAGCAGTTTCAACCCGACGCTACGCAGGGGTTACGGTGAGACCCAGTACTTC. Protein sequence: CASSFNPTLRRGYGETQYF.

The chain has TRBV28 and TRBJ1-4; maybe TRBD1 (6 bases). The V gene lost 5 bases and the J gene lost 2 bases, with 15 bases spanning the gap. Germline loops: CDR1 MDHEN, CDR2 SYDVKM. CDR3 length equals 16 residues. For the CDR3, the DNA is TGTGCCAGCAGTCACTACAGGGCGACGACTAATGAAAAACTGTTTTTT. Protein sequence: CASSHYRATTNEKLFF.

The chain joins TRBV6-4 to TRBJ2-6; 8 nucleotides agree with TRBD1. In germline, CDR1 is MRHNA, CDR2 SNTAGT. The trim removed 6 bases at V and 0 bases at J, leaving 10 bases unmatched. The CDR3 runs to 18 residues. The chain's CDR3 is CASSPFGQGDSGANVLTF. CDR3 in DNA: TGTGCCAGCAGCCCTTTCGGACAGGGTGACTCTGGGGCCAACGTCCTGACTTTC.

The chain carries TRBV2 and TRBJ1-1; D not certain. V was trimmed by 7 bases and J by 0 bases, leaving 9 bases between them. Germline assignment: CDR1 SNHLY and CDR2 FYNNEI. CDR3 length: 13 residues. This CDR3 reads CASNSGMNTEAFF. In DNA form, the CDR3 reads TGTGCCAGCAACTCAGGAATGAACACTGAAGCTTTCTTT.